This TCR beta chain came from a study of cytomegalovirus exposure and HLA in healthy donors. This CDR3 has 14 residues. The V gene's germline CDR1 is KGHSH and CDR2 LQKENI. The V and J ends lost 3 bases and 0 bases, in that order; junction bases with no gene match: 1. About this clone: The same CDR3 can be traced to other DNA sequences in this sample.

Generated by immunoSEQ multiplex PCR, the TCRdb table keeps only in-frame clones and is missing some. The sample shows some 130,000 clones, over 90% of them seen only once. The V call is TRBV18, the J call TRBJ2-7, with 8 positions matching TRBD2. The TCR comes from a man between 18 and 35 years old in good health and CMV-seropositive. What was sequenced was PBMCs. CDR3 region: CASSPTSGSYEQYF. DNA for the CDR3: TGTGCCAGCTCACCTACTAGCGGCTCCTACGAGCAGTACTTC.